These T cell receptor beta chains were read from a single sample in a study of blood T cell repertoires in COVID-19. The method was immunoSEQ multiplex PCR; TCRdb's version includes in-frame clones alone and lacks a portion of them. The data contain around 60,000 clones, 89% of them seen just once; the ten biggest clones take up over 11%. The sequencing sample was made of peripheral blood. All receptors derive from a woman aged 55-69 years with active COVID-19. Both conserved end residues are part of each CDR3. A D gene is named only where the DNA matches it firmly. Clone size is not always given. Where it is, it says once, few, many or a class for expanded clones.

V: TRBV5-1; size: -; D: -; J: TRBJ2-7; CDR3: CASSLIGQMYEQYF; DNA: TGCGCCAGCAGCTTAATTGGACAGATGTACGAGCAGTACTTC
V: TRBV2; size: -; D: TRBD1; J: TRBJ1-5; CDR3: CASSEETGRLSNQPQHF; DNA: TGTGCCAGCAGTGAAGAGACAGGGAGGCTTAGCAATCAGCCCCAGCATTTT
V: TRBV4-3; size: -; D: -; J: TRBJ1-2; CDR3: CASSHDSLYGYTF; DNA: TGCGCCAGCAGCCATGACAGTCTCTATGGCTACACCTTC
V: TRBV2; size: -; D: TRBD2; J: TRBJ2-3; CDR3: CASSPGGIGTDTQYF; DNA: TGTGCCAGCAGTCCGGGGGGTATCGGGACAGATACGCAGTATTTT
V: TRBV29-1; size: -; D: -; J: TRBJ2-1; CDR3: CSAVPGRDNNEQFF; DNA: TGCAGCGCTGTCCCGGGAAGGGATAACAATGAGCAGTTCTTC
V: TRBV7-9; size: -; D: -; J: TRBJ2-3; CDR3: CASSSPDGATDTQYF; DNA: TGTGCCAGCAGCTCTCCCGACGGAGCTACAGATACGCAGTATTTT
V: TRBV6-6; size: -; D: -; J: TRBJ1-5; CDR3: CASRQTGGQPQHF; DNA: TGTGCCAGCCGACAGACAGGTGGTCAGCCCCAGCATTTT
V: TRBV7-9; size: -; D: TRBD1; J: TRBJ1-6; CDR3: CASSLGQGVSPLHF; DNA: TGTGCCAGCAGCCTCGGACAGGGGGTTTCACCCCTCCACTTT
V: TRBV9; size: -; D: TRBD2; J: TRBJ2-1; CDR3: CASSVSPLAGVVEQFF; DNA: TGTGCCAGCAGCGTCTCCCCACTAGCGGGGGTTGTTGAGCAGTTCTTC
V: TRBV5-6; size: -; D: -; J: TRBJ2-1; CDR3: CASSLLYNEQFF; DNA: TGTGCCAGCAGCTTGCTTTACAATGAGCAGTTCTTC
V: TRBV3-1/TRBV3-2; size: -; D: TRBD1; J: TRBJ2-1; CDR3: CASSLGTGPSSYNEQFF; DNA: TGTGCCAGCAGCCTAGGGACAGGGCCAAGCTCCTACAATGAGCAGTTCTTC
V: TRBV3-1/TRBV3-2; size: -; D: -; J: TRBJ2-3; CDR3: CASSLARDTQYF; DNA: TGTGCCAGCAGCCTCGCACGGGATACGCAGTATTTT
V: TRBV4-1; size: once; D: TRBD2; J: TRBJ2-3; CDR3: CASSPGGGTDTQYF; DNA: TGCGCCAGCAGCCCGGGGGGGGGCACAGATACGCAGTATTTT
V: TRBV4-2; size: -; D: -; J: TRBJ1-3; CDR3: CASSFSRGSGNTIYF; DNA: TGTGCCAGCAGCTTTTCGCGGGGCTCTGGAAACACCATATATTTT
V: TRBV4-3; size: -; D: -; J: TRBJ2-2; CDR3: CASSQSPFNTGELFF; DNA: TGCGCCAGCAGCCAAAGCCCTTTTAACACCGGGGAGCTGTTTTTT
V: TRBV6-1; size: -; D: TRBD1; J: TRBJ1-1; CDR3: CASTLQGAEAFF; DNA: TGTGCCAGCACCTTACAGGGGGCTGAAGCTTTCTTT
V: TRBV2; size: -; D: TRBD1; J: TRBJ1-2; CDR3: CASQAPGQRNYGYTF; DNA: TGTGCCAGCCAGGCCCCGGGACAGAGGAACTATGGCTACACCTTC
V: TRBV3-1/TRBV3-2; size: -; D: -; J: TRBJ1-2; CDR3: CASSQGSVSSYGYTF; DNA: TGTGCCAGCAGCCAAGGGTCAGTATCTTCCTATGGCTACACCTTC
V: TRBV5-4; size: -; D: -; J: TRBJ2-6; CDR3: CASVSGSGANVLTF; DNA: TGTGCCAGCGTGTCGGGGTCTGGGGCCAACGTCCTGACTTTC
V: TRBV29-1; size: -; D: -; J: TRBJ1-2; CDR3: CSVAGMRDYGYTF; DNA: TGCAGCGTTGCAGGAATGAGGGACTATGGCTACACCTTC
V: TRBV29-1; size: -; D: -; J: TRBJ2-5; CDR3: CSIDRMNGETQYF; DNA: TGCAGCATTGACCGAATGAATGGCGAGACCCAGTACTTC